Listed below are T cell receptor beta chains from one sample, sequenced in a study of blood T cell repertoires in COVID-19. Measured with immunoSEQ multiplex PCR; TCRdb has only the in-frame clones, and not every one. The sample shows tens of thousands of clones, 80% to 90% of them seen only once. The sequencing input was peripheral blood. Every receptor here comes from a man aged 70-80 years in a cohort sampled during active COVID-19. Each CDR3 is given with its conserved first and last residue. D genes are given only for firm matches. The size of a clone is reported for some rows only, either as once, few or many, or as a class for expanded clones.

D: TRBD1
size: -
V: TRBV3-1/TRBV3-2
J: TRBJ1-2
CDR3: CASSQDRDRDPGYTF
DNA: TGTGCCAGCAGCCAAGATCGGGACAGGGACCCTGGCTACACCTTC

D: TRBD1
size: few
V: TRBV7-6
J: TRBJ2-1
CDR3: CASSLDSGGYNEQFF
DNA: TGTGCCAGCAGCTTAGATTCAGGGGGCTACAATGAGCAGTTCTTC

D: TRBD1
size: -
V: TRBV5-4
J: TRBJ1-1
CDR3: CASRRRDRGPKSTEAFF
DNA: TGTGCCAGCAGACGCCGGGACAGGGGGCCAAAGAGCACTGAAGCTTTCTTT

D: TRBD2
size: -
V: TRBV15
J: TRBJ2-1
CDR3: CATSKGLAGYNEQFF
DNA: TGTGCCACCAGCAAGGGACTAGCGGGATACAATGAGCAGTTCTTC

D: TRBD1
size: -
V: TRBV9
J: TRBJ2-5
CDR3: CASSVEGQAKETQYF
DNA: TGTGCCAGCAGCGTGGAGGGACAGGCTAAAGAGACCCAGTACTTC

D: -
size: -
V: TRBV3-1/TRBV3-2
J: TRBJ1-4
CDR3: CASSQDLGGIGEKLFF
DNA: TGTGCCAGCAGCCAAGATTTGGGGGGAATTGGTGAAAAACTGTTTTTT

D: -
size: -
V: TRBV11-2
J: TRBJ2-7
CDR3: CASSLDLRSSYEQYF
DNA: TGTGCCAGCAGCTTAGACTTGAGGAGCTCCTACGAGCAGTACTTC

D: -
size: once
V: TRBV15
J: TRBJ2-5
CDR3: CATSGRGTGQETQYF
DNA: TGTGCCACCAGCGGACGGGGTACTGGCCAAGAGACCCAGTACTTC

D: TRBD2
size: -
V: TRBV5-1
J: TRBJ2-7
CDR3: CASSSYGTGSLAGGSEQYF
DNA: TGCGCCAGCAGCAGTTACGGGACAGGGTCTCTAGCGGGAGGTTCCGAGCAGTACTTC

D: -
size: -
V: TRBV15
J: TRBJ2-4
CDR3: CATSSGQEGAKNIQYF
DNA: TGTGCCACCAGCAGTGGACAGGAGGGAGCCAAAAACATTCAGTACTTC

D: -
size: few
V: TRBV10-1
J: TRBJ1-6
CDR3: CASSLETYSPLHF
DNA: TGCGCCAGCAGTCTGGAGACCTATTCACCCCTCCACTTT

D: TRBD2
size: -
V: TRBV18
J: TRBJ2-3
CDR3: CASSPGTSVTQYF
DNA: TGTGCCAGCTCACCCGGGACTAGCGTTACGCAGTATTTT

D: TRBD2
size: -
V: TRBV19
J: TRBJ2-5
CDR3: CASSIYSGRGQETQYF
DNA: TGTGCCAGTAGTATATATAGCGGGAGAGGCCAAGAGACCCAGTACTTC

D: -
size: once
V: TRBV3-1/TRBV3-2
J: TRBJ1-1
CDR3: CASSQATGEAFF
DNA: TGTGCCAGCAGCCAAGCAACGGGTGAAGCTTTCTTT

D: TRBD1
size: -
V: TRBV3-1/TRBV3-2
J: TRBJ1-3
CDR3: CASSGDRTTGNTIYF
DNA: TGTGCCAGCAGCGGGGACAGGACCACTGGAAACACCATATATTTT

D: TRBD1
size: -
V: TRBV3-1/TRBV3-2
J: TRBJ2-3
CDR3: CASSQEIQGWTDTQYF
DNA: TGTGCCAGCAGCCAAGAAATACAGGGGTGGACAGATACGCAGTATTTT

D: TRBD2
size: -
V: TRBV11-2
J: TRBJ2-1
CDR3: CASSPGLAGEQFF
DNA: TGTGCCAGCAGCCCCGGACTAGCGGGAGAGCAGTTCTTC

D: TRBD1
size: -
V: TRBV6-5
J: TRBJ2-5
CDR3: CASSATGVETQYF
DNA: TGTGCCAGCTCCGCGACAGGGGTAGAGACCCAGTACTTC

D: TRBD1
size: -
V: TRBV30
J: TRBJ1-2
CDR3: CAWGDHRDRGYSANYGYTF
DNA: TGTGCCTGGGGAGACCATCGGGACAGGGGATATTCCGCTAACTATGGCTACACCTTC

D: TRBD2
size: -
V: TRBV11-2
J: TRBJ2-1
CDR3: CASSLVFGREGLQQFF
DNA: TGTGCCAGCAGCTTAGTGTTCGGTCGGGAGGGCCTTCAGCAGTTCTTC

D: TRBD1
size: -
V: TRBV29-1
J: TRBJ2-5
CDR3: CSASGQDETQYF
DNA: TGCAGCGCTTCGGGACAGGATGAGACCCAGTACTTC

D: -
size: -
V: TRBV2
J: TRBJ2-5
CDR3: CASSPGLQETQYF
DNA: TGTGCCAGCAGTCCCGGACTACAAGAGACCCAGTACTTC

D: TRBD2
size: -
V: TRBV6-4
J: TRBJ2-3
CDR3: CASSDGTSGRDTQYF
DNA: TGTGCCAGCAGTGACGGGACTAGCGGGAGAGATACGCAGTATTTT

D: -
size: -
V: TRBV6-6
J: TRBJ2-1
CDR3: CASSTLLGTAYNEQFF
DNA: TGTGCCAGCAGTACCTTACTCGGGACTGCCTACAATGAGCAGTTCTTC

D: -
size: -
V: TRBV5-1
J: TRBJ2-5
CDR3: CASSLNTQLQETQYF
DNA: TGCGCCAGCAGCTTGAATACTCAACTACAAGAGACCCAGTACTTC

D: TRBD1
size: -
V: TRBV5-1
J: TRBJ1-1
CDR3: CASSPTGGPLNTEAFF
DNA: TGCGCCAGCAGCCCGACAGGGGGTCCCTTAAACACTGAAGCTTTCTTT